Each of the 18 T cell receptor beta chains below was sequenced from the same sample in a study of cytomegalovirus exposure and HLA in healthy donors. The PCR used 60 Vbeta and 13 Jbeta primers. TCRdb's copy holds only in-frame clones and misses some; the assay was immunoSEQ multiplex PCR. Counted here are about 160,000 clones, about 85% occurring once; the ten biggest clones make up about 2%. Material for sequencing was PBMCs. The receptors were gathered from a young man in good health and CMV-seropositive.

V and J are TRBV7-9 and TRBJ2-7, with 9 bases fitting TRBD1. Losses at the gene ends were 1 base for V and 3 bases for J; bases not matched to a gene: 4. The CDR3 spans 15 residues. Germline CDR1 reads SEHNR; CDR2 reads FQNEAQ (reference sequence). CDR3 DNA: TGTGCCAGCAGCTTAGGGGGACAGGGTGGCTACGAGCAGTACTTC. Protein product: CASSLGGQGGYEQYF.

The chain carries TRBV18 and TRBJ2-3, with D possibly TRBD2 on 5 matching bases. Deletions cut 2 bases from V and 6 bases from J, with 12 bases between. CDR1 and CDR2 from the germline V gene are KGHSH and LQKENI. This CDR3 has 14 residues. The CDR3 reads CASSPSRAADTQYF. The CDR3 DNA reads TGTGCCAGCTCACCATCGAGGGCGGCGGATACGCAGTATTTT.

This clone has a single count. The chain joins TRBV4-2 to TRBJ1-1; 12 nucleotides match TRBD1. Germline trimming cut 5 bases from V and 4 bases from J; bases unmatched to any gene: 8. This CDR3 region has 16 residues. The germline V gene encodes CDR1 LGHNA and CDR2 YNFKEQ. CDR3 sequence reads: CASSSRDRGPGTEAFF. In DNA form, the CDR3 reads TGTGCCAGCAGCTCCCGGGACAGGGGGCCAGGCACTGAAGCTTTCTTT.

The chain has TRBV5-4 and TRBJ2-7; D might be TRBD2 (6 bases). Per germline, CDR1 SGHNT and CDR2 YYREEE (reference sequence). V shed 4 bases and J shed 1 base, with 12 bases lying between them. CDR3 size: 14 residues. The CDR3 bases are TGTGCCAGCAGCGTCTTTGGGGGGTCCTACGAGCAGTACTTC. Protein sequence: CASSVFGGSYEQYF.

This sequence joins TRBV7-2 and TRBJ2-7; 7 positions agree with TRBD2. The length of the CDR3 is 16 residues. Trimming cost V 2 bases and J 2 bases; bases outside gene matches: 9. Per the germline V gene, CDR1 is SGHTA and CDR2 is FQGNSA. The CDR3 region has the DNA TGTGCCAGCAGCTTAAGTACGGCTAGCGGAGCCTACGAGCAGTACTTC. Translated: CASSLSTASGAYEQYF.

The V call is TRBV4-3, the J call TRBJ1-1, with a weak D call TRBD1 (6 bases). Trimming stripped 6 bases from V and 4 bases from J, with 18 bases between. The germline CDR1 and CDR2 sequences are LGHNA and YSLEER. CDR3 length equals 15 residues. The CDR3 region has the DNA TGCGCCAGCAGAGCTTCAATGGCAGGGGCCACTGAAGCTTTCTTT. Its translation: CASRASMAGATEAFF.

The V call is TRBV2, the J call TRBJ1-6; 8 positions match TRBD1. The CDR3 loop spans 15 amino acids. The J segment lost 7 bases and the V segment lost 6 bases, leaving 8 bases of the junction unmatched. Looked up from germline, CDR1 is SNHLY and CDR2 is FYNNEI. CDR3 nucleotides: TGTGCCAGCAGCAAGACAGGGGATGGGAATTCACCCCTCCACTTT. Protein product: CASSKTGDGNSPLHF.

V usage is TRBV6-5 and J usage is TRBJ2-2, with TRBD2 matching 9 bases. Trimming cost V 4 bases and J 1 base; bases outside gene matches: 4. CDR3 length: 16 amino acids. Germline V gives CDR1 MNHEY, CDR2 SVGAGI. CDR3: CASSWASGMNTGELFF. The CDR3 DNA is TGTGCCAGCAGTTGGGCTAGCGGGATGAACACCGGGGAGCTGTTTTTT.

This chain connects TRBV19 to TRBJ2-7; D may be TRBD1 (6 bases). In germline, CDR1 is LNHDA, CDR2 SQIVND (reference sequence). This CDR3 is 14 amino acids long. V was clipped by 4 bases and J by 2 bases, with 12 bases between them. CDR3 amino acids: CASSRGDTTYEQYF. The CDR3 bases are TGTGCCAGTAGTAGAGGGGACACCACCTACGAGCAGTACTTC.

The V and J genes are TRBV6-5 and TRBJ2-1, with D maybe TRBD2 (6 bases). The CDR3 is made up of 16 amino acids. Germline lookup yields CDR1 MNHEY and CDR2 SVGAGI. V dropped 6 bases and J dropped 0 bases, with 15 bases sitting between them. Here the CDR3 reads CASSYLAGSSYNEQFF. CDR3 DNA sequence: TGTGCCAGCAGCTACCTGGCCGGGAGCTCCTACAATGAGCAGTTCTTC.

The V call is TRBV5-6, the J call TRBJ2-7; TRBD1 matches 9 bases. The length of the CDR3 is 12 residues. The junction had 3 bases not matched to a gene; V was cut back by 5 bases and J by 6 bases. The germline V gene encodes CDR1 SGHDT and CDR2 YYEEEE. The CDR3 loop is CASRPGQGEQYF. The DNA of the CDR3 is TGTGCCAGCAGACCGGGACAGGGCGAGCAGTACTTC.

The chain links TRBV27 to TRBJ2-5, with TRBD2 as a possible D gene (5 bases). From germline, CDR1 is MNHEY and CDR2 SMNVEV (reference sequence). The V end was cut by 2 bases, the J end by 4 bases, with 8 bases between. The CDR3 is 13 residues long. The CDR3 spells CASSLGETETQYF. The CDR3 DNA reads as TGTGCCAGCAGTTTAGGGGAGACAGAGACCCAGTACTTC.

The chain recombines TRBV7-9 with TRBJ1-3, with 8 bases matching TRBD1. V trimming: 0 bases; J trimming: 4 bases; junction bases outside the gene matches: 8. CDR3 length equals 17 residues. In germline, CDR1 is SEHNR, CDR2 FQNEAQ (reference sequence). CDR3 bases: TGTGCCAGCAGCTTAGCCTTCCCGGACAGGGCAGGAAACACCATATATTTT. Translating gives CASSLAFPDRAGNTIYF.

The V call is TRBV18, the J call TRBJ2-2, with 12 bases fitting TRBD2. CDR1 and CDR2 from the germline V gene are KGHSH and LQKENI. The length of the CDR3 is 16 residues. V lost 3 bases, J lost 6 bases, and 5 bases stayed unmatched. The DNA of the CDR3 is TGTGCCAGCTCACCGACTAGCGGGGGATTGTCCGGGGAGCTGTTTTTT. Residues: CASSPTSGGLSGELFF.

This chain links TRBV4-3 with TRBJ2-3; 8 bases agree with TRBD2. The germline V gene has CDR1 LGHNA and CDR2 YSLEER. CDR3 length: 16 amino acids. The V and J ends lost 5 bases and 5 bases, in that order; junction bases with no gene match: 12. The CDR3 DNA is TGCGCCAGCAGCACAAACTCGGGGGGGCCTTTAGATACGCAGTATTTT. Amino acids: CASSTNSGGPLDTQYF.

This chain joins TRBV30 and TRBJ1-2; a weak D match, TRBD1 (5 bases). V was cut by 8 bases and J by 5 bases, with 12 bases left in between. Germline V gene lookup returns CDR1 GTSNPN and CDR2 SVGIG (reference sequence). The CDR3 loop spans 11 amino acids. This CDR3 reads CAHDSLYGYTF. Written as DNA, the CDR3 is TGTGCCCACGACAGCCTATATGGCTACACCTTC.

The chain uses TRBV19 and TRBJ2-1, with 15 bases fitting TRBD2. The CDR3 covers 18 residues. Germline V lookup: CDR1 LNHDA, CDR2 SQIVND (reference sequence). Trimming removed 2 bases from V and 10 bases from J; junction bases left unmatched: 12. CDR3 region: CASSIRPGTSGGRREQFF. In nucleotides, the CDR3 is TGTGCCAGTAGTATAAGACCAGGGACTAGCGGGGGGCGTCGAGAGCAGTTCTTC.

This clone was counted once. The rearrangement links TRBV2 to TRBJ1-1; TRBD1 aligns across 7 bases. Germline trimming cut 3 bases from V and 5 bases from J; bases unmatched to any gene: 3. Germline-derived CDR1 and CDR2 are SNHLY and FYNNEI. The CDR3 has 13 amino acids. CDR3 region: CASSDQGVTEAFF. CDR3 nucleotides: TGTGCCAGCAGTGACCAGGGGGTGACTGAAGCTTTCTTT.